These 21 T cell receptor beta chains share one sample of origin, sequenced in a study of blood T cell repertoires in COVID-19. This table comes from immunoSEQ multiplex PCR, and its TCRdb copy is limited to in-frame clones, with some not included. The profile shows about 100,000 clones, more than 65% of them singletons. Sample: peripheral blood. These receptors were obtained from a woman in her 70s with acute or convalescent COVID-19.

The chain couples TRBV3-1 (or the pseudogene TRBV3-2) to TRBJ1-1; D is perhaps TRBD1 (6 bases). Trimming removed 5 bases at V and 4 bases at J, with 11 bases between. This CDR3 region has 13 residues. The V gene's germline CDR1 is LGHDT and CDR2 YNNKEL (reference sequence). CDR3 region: CASSFGQSTEAFF. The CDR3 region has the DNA TGTGCCAGCAGCTTTGGACAGTCCACTGAAGCTTTCTTT.

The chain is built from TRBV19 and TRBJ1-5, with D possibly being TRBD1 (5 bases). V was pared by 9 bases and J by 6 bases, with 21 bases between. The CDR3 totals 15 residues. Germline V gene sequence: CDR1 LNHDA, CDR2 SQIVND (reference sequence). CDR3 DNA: TGTGCCAGCACTCAGGCAGGGACGGGGGGTCAGCCCCAGCATTTT. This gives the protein CASTQAGTGGQPQHF. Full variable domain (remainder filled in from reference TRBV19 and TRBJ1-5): DGGITQSPKYLFRKEGQNVTLSCEQNLNHDAMYWYRQDPGQGLRLIYYSQIVNDFQKGDIAEGYSVSREKKESFPLTVTSAQKNPTAFYLCASTQAGTGGQPQHFGDGTRLSIL.

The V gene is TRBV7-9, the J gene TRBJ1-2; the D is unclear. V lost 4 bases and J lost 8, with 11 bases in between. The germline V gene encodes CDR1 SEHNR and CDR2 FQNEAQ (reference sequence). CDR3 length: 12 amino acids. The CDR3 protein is CASSSSSGGYTF. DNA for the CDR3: TGTGCCAGCAGCTCATCTAGTGGCGGCTACACCTTC.

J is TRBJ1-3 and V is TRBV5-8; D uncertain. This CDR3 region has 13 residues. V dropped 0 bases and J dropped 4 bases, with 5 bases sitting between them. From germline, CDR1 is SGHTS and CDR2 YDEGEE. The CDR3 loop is CASSLVGGNTIYF. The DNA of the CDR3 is TGTGCCAGCAGCTTGGTTGGCGGAAACACCATATATTTT. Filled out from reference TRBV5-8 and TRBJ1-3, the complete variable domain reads EAGVTQSPTHLIKTRGQQATLRCSPISGHTSVYWYQQALGLGLQFLLWYDEGEERNRGNFPPRFSGRQFPNYSSELNVNALELEDSALYLCASSLVGGNTIYFGEGSWLTVV.

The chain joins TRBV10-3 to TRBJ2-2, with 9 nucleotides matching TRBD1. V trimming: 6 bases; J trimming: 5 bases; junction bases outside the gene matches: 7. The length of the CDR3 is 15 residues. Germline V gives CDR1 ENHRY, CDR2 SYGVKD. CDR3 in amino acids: CAIRPGQGETGELFF. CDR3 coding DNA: TGTGCCATCAGGCCGGGACAGGGAGAAACCGGGGAGCTGTTTTTT.

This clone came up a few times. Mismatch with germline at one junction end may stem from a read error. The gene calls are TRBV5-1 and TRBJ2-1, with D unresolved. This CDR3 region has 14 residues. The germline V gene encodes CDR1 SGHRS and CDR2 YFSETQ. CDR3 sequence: CASSRQQHYDEQFF. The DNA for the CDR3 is TGCGCCAGCAGTAGGCAGCAGCACTACGATGAGCAGTTCTTC.

Here the CDR3 reads CASSLSWGVSNEQFF. CDR3 nucleotides: TGTGCCAGCAGCTTAAGCTGGGGGGTATCCAATGAGCAGTTCTTC. The chain recombines TRBV11-2 with TRBJ2-1; a possible D gene is TRBD2 (6 bases). The CDR3 runs 15 residues. Per germline, CDR1 SGHAT and CDR2 FQNNGV. The V and J ends lost 2 bases and 6 bases respectively, with 14 bases between them.

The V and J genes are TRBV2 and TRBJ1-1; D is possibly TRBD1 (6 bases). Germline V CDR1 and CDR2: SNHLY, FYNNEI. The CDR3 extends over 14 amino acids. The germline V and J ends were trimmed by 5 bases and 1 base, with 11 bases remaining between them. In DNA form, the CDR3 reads TGTGCCAGCAGTCCGGGACACCCGAACACTGAAGCTTTCTTT. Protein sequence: CASSPGHPNTEAFF.

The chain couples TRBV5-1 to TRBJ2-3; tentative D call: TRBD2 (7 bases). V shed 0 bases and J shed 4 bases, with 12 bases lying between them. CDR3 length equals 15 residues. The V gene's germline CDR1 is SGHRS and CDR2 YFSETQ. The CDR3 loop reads CASSLDPGGADTQYF. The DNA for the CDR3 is TGCGCCAGCAGCTTGGACCCGGGGGGCGCAGATACGCAGTATTTT.

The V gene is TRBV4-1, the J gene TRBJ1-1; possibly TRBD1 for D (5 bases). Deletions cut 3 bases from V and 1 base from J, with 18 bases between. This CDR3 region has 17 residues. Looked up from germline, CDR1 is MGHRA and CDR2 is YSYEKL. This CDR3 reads CASSHPTGGFTNTEAFF. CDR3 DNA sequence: TGCGCCAGCAGCCATCCCACGGGGGGGTTCACGAACACTGAAGCTTTCTTT.

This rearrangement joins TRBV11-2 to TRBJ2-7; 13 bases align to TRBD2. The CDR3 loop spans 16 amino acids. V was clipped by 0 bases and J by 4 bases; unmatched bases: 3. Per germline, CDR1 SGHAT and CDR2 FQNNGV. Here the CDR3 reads CASSLEGLAGVYEQYF. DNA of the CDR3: TGTGCCAGCAGCTTAGAAGGACTAGCGGGGGTGTACGAGCAGTACTTC.

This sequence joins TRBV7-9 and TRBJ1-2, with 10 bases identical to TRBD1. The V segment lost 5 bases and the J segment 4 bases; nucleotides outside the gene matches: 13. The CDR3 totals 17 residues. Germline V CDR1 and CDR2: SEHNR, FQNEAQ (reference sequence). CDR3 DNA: TGTGCCAGCAGCCTGGGGACCGGGACAGGGGTTACCTATGGCTACACCTTC. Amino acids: CASSLGTGTGVTYGYTF.

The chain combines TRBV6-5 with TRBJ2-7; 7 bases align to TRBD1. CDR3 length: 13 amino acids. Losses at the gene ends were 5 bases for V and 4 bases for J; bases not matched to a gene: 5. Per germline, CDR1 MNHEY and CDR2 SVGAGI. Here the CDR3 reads CASSHRGSYEQYV. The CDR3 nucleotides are TGTGCCAGCAGTCACAGGGGAAGTTACGAGCAGTACGTC.

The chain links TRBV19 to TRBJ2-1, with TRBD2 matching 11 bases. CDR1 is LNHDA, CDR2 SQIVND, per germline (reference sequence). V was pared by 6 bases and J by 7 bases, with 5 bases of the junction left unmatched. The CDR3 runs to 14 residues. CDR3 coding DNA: TGTGCCAGTAGGTTAGCGGGGGGGCTGAATGAGCAGTTCTTC. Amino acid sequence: CASRLAGGLNEQFF.

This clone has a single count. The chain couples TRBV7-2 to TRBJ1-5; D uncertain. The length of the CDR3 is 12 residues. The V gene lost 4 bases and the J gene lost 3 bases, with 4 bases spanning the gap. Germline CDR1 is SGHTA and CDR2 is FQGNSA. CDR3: CASSSVNQPQHF. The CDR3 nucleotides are TGTGCCAGCAGCTCTGTCAATCAGCCCCAGCATTTT.

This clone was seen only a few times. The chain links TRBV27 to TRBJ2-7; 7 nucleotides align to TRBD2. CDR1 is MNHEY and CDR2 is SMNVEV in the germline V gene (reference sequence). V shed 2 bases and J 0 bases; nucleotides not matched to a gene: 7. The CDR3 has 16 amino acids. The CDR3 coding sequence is TGTGCCAGCAGTTTAGGAGCGGGAAGGTCCTCCTACGAGCAGTACTTC. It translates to CASSLGAGRSSYEQYF.

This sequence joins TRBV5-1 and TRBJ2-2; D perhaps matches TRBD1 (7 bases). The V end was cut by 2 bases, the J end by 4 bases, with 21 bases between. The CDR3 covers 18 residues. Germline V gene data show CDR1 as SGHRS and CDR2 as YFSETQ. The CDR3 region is CASSFFSMRDSSTGELFF. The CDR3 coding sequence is TGCGCCAGCAGCTTTTTTTCTATGCGGGACAGCAGCACCGGGGAGCTGTTTTTT.

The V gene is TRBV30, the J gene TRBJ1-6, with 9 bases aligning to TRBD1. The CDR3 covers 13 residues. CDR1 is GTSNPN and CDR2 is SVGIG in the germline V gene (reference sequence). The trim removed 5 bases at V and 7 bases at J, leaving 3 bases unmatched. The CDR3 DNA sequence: TGTGCCTGGGGGACAGGGAAGAATTCACCCCTCCACTTT. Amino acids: CAWGTGKNSPLHF.

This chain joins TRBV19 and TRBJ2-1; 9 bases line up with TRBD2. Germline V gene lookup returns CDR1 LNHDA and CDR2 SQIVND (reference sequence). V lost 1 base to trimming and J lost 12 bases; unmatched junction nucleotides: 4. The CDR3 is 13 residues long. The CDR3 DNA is TGTGCCAGTAGTATAGGCGGGGGGGCAGTGCAGTTCTTC. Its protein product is CASSIGGGAVQFF. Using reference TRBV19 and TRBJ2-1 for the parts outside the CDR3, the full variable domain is DGGITQSPKYLFRKEGQNVTLSCEQNLNHDAMYWYRQDPGQGLRLIYYSQIVNDFQKGDIAEGYSVSREKKESFPLTVTSAQKNPTAFYLCASSIGGGAVQFFGPGTRLTVL.

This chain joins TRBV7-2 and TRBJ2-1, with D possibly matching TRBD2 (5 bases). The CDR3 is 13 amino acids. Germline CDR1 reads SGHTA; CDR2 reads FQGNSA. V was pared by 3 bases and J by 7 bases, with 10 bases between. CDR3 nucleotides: TGTGCCAGCAGCTTTAGTAGCGTTAATGAGCAGTTCTTC. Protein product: CASSFSSVNEQFF.

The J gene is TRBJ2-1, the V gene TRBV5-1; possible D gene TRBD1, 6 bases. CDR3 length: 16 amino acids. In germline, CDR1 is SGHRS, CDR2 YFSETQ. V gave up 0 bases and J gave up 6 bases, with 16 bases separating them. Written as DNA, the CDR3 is TGCGCCAGCAGCTTGGGGGTCGACAGGTCAGGCAATGAGCAGTTCTTC. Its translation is CASSLGVDRSGNEQFF. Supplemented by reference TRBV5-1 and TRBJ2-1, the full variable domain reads KAGVTQTPRYLIKTRGQQVTLSCSPISGHRSVSWYQQTPGQGLQFLFEYFSETQRNKGNFPGRFSGRQFSNSRSEMNVSTLELGDSALYLCASSLGVDRSGNEQFFGPGTRLTVL.